These 26 T cell receptor beta chains came from one sample sequenced in a study of T cells in Graves' hyperthyroidism and ophthalmopathy. TCR beta CDR3 sequences were amplified from RNA transcripts. The HTBI primer set served for first-round RT-PCR of the TCR CDR3. TCRdb re-derived calls from the multiplex PCR reads in MiXCR, one entry per CDR3 protein. Of roughly 500,000 distinct CDR3 sequences listed, around a fifth were seen once; the top ten hold 45% to 50%. Sequencing was carried out using blood. These receptors were collected from a woman in her 70s with Graves' ophthalmopathy.

The chain links TRBV4-2 to TRBJ2-5; D ambiguous. Between the trimmed V and J ends, which lost 0 bases and 4 bases, there was a span of 9 bases. This CDR3 contains 14 residues. Per germline, CDR1 LGHNA and CDR2 YNFKEQ. The CDR3 loop is CASSQDRSRETQYF. The CDR3 coding sequence is TGTGCCAGCAGCCAAGATCGGTCAAGAGAGACCCAGTACTTC.

This clonotype was counted only a few times. The chain carries TRBV30 and TRBJ2-1; the match to TRBD2 covers 11 bases. The trim removed 4 bases at V and 6 bases at J, leaving 8 bases unmatched. The CDR3 totals 15 residues. Germline lookup yields CDR1 GTSNPN and CDR2 SVGIG (reference sequence). The CDR3 sequence: CAWIKGLAATNEQFF. As DNA, the CDR3 is TGTGCCTGGATTAAGGGACTAGCGGCTACCAATGAGCAGTTCTTC.

For the CDR3, the DNA is TGTGCCTGCCATCGGGCCTTCTCTGGAAACACCATATATTTT. Its protein product is CACHRAFSGNTIYF. The chain recombines TRBV30 with TRBJ1-3; D not certain. In germline, CDR1 is GTSNPN, CDR2 SVGIG (reference sequence). V lost 6 bases to trimming and J lost 0 bases, with 12 bases between them. The CDR3 is 14 residues long.

This clonotype was observed a handful of times. The J gene is TRBJ1-4, the V gene TRBV9; no clear D. V lost 0 bases to trimming and J lost 4 bases, with 7 bases between them. This CDR3 comprises 14 residues. Germline-derived CDR1 and CDR2 are SGDLS and YYNGEE. The CDR3 sequence: CASSVGGINEKLFF. The CDR3 bases are TGTGCCAGCAGCGTAGGGGGTATTAATGAAAAACTGTTTTTT.

This chain links TRBV3-1 with TRBJ2-4; TRBD1 aligns across 10 bases. The CDR3 runs to 15 residues. V shed 8 bases and J 12 bases; nucleotides not matched to a gene: 16. The germline V gene has CDR1 LGHDT and CDR2 YNNKEL (reference sequence). DNA of the CDR3: TGTGCCAGCTCACGAACCGGGACAGGGGATGTCACTCAGTACTTC. This encodes CASSRTGTGDVTQYF.

Details on this clonotype: This may be a read error: a much more frequent sequence differs by one nucleotide. The V and J genes are TRBV2 and TRBJ2-7; tentative D call: TRBD1 (5 bases). Per germline, CDR1 SNHLY and CDR2 FYNNEI. V was pared by 5 bases and J by 5 bases, with 10 bases between. This CDR3 contains 12 residues. DNA for the CDR3: TGTGCCAGCAGTAAATGGGGCGACGAGCAGTACTTC. This sequence encodes CASSKWGDEQYF. Drawing the rest from reference TRBV2 and TRBJ2-7, the complete variable domain is EPEVTQTPSHQVTQMGQEVILRCVPISNHLYFYWYRQILGQKVEFLVSFYNNEISEKSEIFDDQFSVERPDGSNFTLKIRSTKLEDSAMYFCASSKWGDEQYFGPGTRLTVT.

This chain connects TRBV10-2 to TRBJ1-5; 7 nucleotides match TRBD1. V gave up 10 bases and J gave up 0 bases; unmatched junction bases: 3. The CDR3 is 13 amino acids. The germline V gene encodes CDR1 WSHSY and CDR2 SAAADI. As DNA, the CDR3 is TGCGCCATCGGGACAGATAGCAATCAGCCCCAGCATTTT. Its translation is CAIGTDSNQPQHF.

The chain links TRBV6-2 or TRBV6-3 to TRBJ1-2; no clear D gene. CDR1 MNHEY and CDR2 SVGEGT come from the germline V gene. V lost 2 bases and J lost 7, with 11 bases in between. The CDR3 is 13 amino acids. The CDR3 coding sequence is TGTGCCAGCAGTTACCAAGAGCTTGGTGGCTACACCTTC. It specifies CASSYQELGGYTF.

The V and J genes are TRBV20-1 and TRBJ1-6; no clear D gene. The CDR3 has 10 amino acids. Germline V gene data show CDR1 as DFQATT and CDR2 as SNEGSKA (reference sequence). CDR3 nucleotides: TGCAGCGCCATGCCAGAGACCCTCCACTTT. Translation: CSAMPETLHF.

This clonotype was counted a few times. V is TRBV7-2 and J is TRBJ2-5; 7 positions agree with TRBD1. From germline, CDR1 is SGHTA and CDR2 FQGNSA. The V segment lost 1 base and the J segment 4 bases; nucleotides outside the gene matches: 3. The CDR3 loop spans 14 amino acids. The CDR3: CASSLVTGAETQYF. The DNA of the CDR3 is TGTGCCAGCAGCTTAGTTACAGGGGCAGAGACCCAGTACTTC.

The CDR3 DNA sequence: TGTGCCAGCAAGGTTGAGGTCGGTTTCTACGAGCAGTACTTC. The encoded protein is CASKVEVGFYEQYF. This sequence joins TRBV3-1 and TRBJ2-7; D gene uncertain. Trimming removed 7 bases at V and 3 bases at J, with 16 bases between. CDR3 length: 14 residues. CDR1 and CDR2 from the germline V gene are LGHDT and YNNKEL (reference sequence).

This clonotype has only a few counts. Germline is not matched at one junction end, which may reflect a read error. The V gene is TRBV6-2 or TRBV6-3, the J gene TRBJ2-3; 8 bases line up with TRBD1. The germline V gene encodes CDR1 MNHEY and CDR2 SVGEGT. The CDR3 covers 15 residues. This CDR3 reads CASSYDRGGTDTQYF. CDR3 nucleotide sequence: TGTGCTAGCAGTTACGACAGGGGTGGGACAGATACGCAGTATTTT.

This clonotype has only a few counts. V is TRBV6-1 and J is TRBJ2-7, with a tentative D call TRBD1 (6 bases). V gave up 5 bases and J gave up 1 base, with 12 bases separating them. The germline CDR1 and CDR2 sequences are MNHNS and SASEGT. CDR3 length: 14 amino acids. CDR3 protein: CASSTPRGSYEQYF. CDR3 nucleotides: TGTGCCAGCAGTACCCCCAGGGGATCCTACGAGCAGTACTTC.

This chain links TRBV20-1 with TRBJ2-3, with D maybe TRBD2 (6 bases). Between the trimmed V and J ends, which lost 7 bases and 8 bases, there was a span of 22 bases. The CDR3 contains 14 residues. CDR1 is DFQATT, CDR2 SNEGSKA, per germline (reference sequence). CDR3 DNA: TGCAGTGAGCTGGCCGGGACTCGGCCAGTTACGCAGTATTTT. The encoded protein is CSELAGTRPVTQYF.

The V and J genes are TRBV6-2 or TRBV6-3 and TRBJ2-7; 8 nucleotides agree with TRBD2. V was pared by 0 bases and J by 1 base, with 2 bases of the junction left unmatched. The CDR3 extends over 15 amino acids. Germline assignment: CDR1 MNHEY and CDR2 SVGEGT. CDR3 amino acids: CASSYSVAGSYEQYF. The CDR3 nucleotides read TGTGCCAGCAGTTACTCGGTAGCGGGATCCTACGAGCAGTACTTC.

This clonotype appeared many times. The V and J genes are TRBV5-8 and TRBJ1-1, with 7 bases matching TRBD1. The CDR3 contains 16 residues. The V gene's germline CDR1 is SGHTS and CDR2 YDEGEE. Trimming cost V 1 base and J 7 bases; bases outside gene matches: 13. In DNA, the CDR3 is TGTGCCAGCAGCTTGCCCAACCTCTCGGGACAGAATGAAGCTTTCTTT. Its protein is CASSLPNLSGQNEAFF. Full variable domain (rest looked up from reference TRBV5-8 and TRBJ1-1): EAGVTQSPTHLIKTRGQQATLRCSPISGHTSVYWYQQALGLGLQFLLWYDEGEERNRGNFPPRFSGRQFPNYSSELNVNALELEDSALYLCASSLPNLSGQNEAFFGQGTRLTVV.

The table lists this clonotype with a few counts. The gene calls are TRBV5-1 and TRBJ2-3, with TRBD1 matching over 7 bases. CDR1 and CDR2 from the germline V gene are SGHRS and YFSETQ. CDR3 length equals 14 residues. The J segment lost 2 bases and the V segment lost 4 bases, leaving 4 bases of the junction unmatched. In nucleotides, the CDR3 is TGCGCCAGCAGCAAAGGACAGGTCACAGATACGCAGTATTTT. This codes for CASSKGQVTDTQYF.

The CDR3 loop reads CASSLSGFGGYTF. DNA of the CDR3: TGTGCCAGCAGTTTGTCCGGGTTTGGTGGCTACACCTTC. The V call is TRBV27, the J call TRBJ1-2; no firm D call. The germline V gene has CDR1 MNHEY and CDR2 SMNVEV (reference sequence). The CDR3 covers 13 residues. Trimming stripped 3 bases from V and 7 bases from J, with 12 bases between.

This clonotype was seen only a few times. The rearrangement links TRBV9 to TRBJ2-3; 9 bases align to TRBD2. The V and J ends lost 3 bases and 4 bases, in that order; junction bases with no gene match: 12. The CDR3 totals 17 residues. Germline CDR1 is SGDLS and CDR2 is YYNGEE. CDR3 protein: CASSARGGTSNADTQYF. The DNA for the CDR3 is TGTGCCAGCAGCGCCAGAGGAGGGACTAGCAACGCAGATACGCAGTATTTT.

This chain links TRBV11-2 with TRBJ1-3, with D possibly matching TRBD1 (5 bases). V was cut by 5 bases and J by 7 bases, with 18 bases left in between. This CDR3 region has 15 residues. Germline V CDR1 and CDR2: SGHAT, FQNNGV. The CDR3 loop is CASSPIRWGRNTIYF. As DNA, the CDR3 is TGTGCCAGCAGCCCCATAAGGTGGGGCCGGAACACCATATATTTT.

The chain recombines TRBV7-2 with TRBJ2-2; no clear D. Between the trimmed V and J ends, which lost 5 bases and 0 bases, there was a span of 13 bases. CDR3 length: 16 amino acids. Germline V CDR1 and CDR2: SGHTA, FQGNSA. The CDR3 DNA is TGTGCCAGCAGCGCGCACTCATATTCGAACACCGGGGAGCTGTTTTTT. It specifies CASSAHSYSNTGELFF. Variable domain in full (rest from reference TRBV7-2 and TRBJ2-2): GAGVSQSPSNKVTEKGKDVELRCDPISGHTALYWYRQSLGQGLEFLIYFQGNSAPDKSGLPSDRFSAERTGGSVSTLTIQRTQQEDSAVYLCASSAHSYSNTGELFFGEGSRLTVL.

The V gene is TRBV9, the J gene TRBJ2-3; 9 nucleotides line up with TRBD2. Germline V gene lookup returns CDR1 SGDLS and CDR2 YYNGEE. J gave up 2 bases and V 0 bases, and 4 bases lay outside the gene matches. CDR3 length: 16 amino acids. CDR3 nucleotides: TGTGCCAGCAGCGTAGGGTCTAGCGGGAACACAGATACGCAGTATTTT. Its translation is CASSVGSSGNTDTQYF.

This clonotype was seen many times. CDR3 sequence reads: CASSEASGTVNTGELFF. The CDR3, as DNA: TGTGCCAGCAGTGAAGCGAGCGGGACAGTGAACACCGGGGAGCTGTTTTTT. This chain uses TRBV2 with TRBJ2-2, with D perhaps given as TRBD1 or TRBD2 (7 bases each). Germline V lookup: CDR1 SNHLY, CDR2 FYNNEI. This CDR3 contains 17 residues. The V end was cut by 0 bases, the J end by 1 base, with 12 bases between.

The rearrangement joins TRBV6-1 to TRBJ2-7; D ambiguous. This CDR3 is built from 15 residues. Germline CDR1 reads MNHNS; CDR2 reads SASEGT. V lost 2 bases and J lost 5, with 16 bases in between. The CDR3 here is CASSEMAGWVHEQYF. The CDR3, as DNA: TGTGCCAGCAGTGAAATGGCAGGTTGGGTCCACGAGCAGTACTTC.

In this sample, this clonotype turned up many times. The gene calls are TRBV12-3 or TRBV12-4 and TRBJ2-2; 12 bases are a match to TRBD2. CDR3 length: 15 amino acids. With 3 bases clipped from V and 7 bases from J, the junction kept 3 bases outside the gene matches. DNA of the CDR3: TGTGCCAGCAGTTTTCTAGCGGGGGGGAACGGGGAGCTGTTTTTT. It specifies CASSFLAGGNGELFF.

A note on this clonotype: A much larger clone sits a single nucleotide away, making a read error possible. The CDR3, as DNA: TGTGCCGGCAGCTTAGCGCGGACGGGAGCCTACGAGCAGTACTTC. Translation gives CAGSLARTGAYEQYF. V usage is TRBV11-1 and J usage is TRBJ2-7, with TRBD2 as a possible D gene (6 bases). This CDR3 is built from 15 residues. The germline gives CDR1 SGHAT, CDR2 FQDESV (reference sequence).